This entry describes one TCR beta chain. How the authors handled the data: From reference gene primer amplification, estimates of nucleated cell counts were derived. TCRdb keeps only in-frame clones here, not all; method: immunoSEQ multiplex PCR. V, J and clone size are taken as reported in that table, and D and trimming were inferred from the DNA itself. The table includes some 250,000 clones, approximately 80% detected once. The entry originates in a study of blood T cell repertoires in COVID-19. The overall study: Researchers got acute and convalescent COVID-19 samples from the United States, Italy and Spain. T cells, B-cell-depleted T cells, or PBMCs provided the cDNA or gDNA that served as material.

CDR1 is SGHRS and CDR2 is YFSETQ in the germline V gene. The CDR3 is 15 amino acids. V trimming: 0 bases; J trimming: 5 bases; junction bases outside the gene matches: 7. What was sequenced was peripheral blood. The receptor's source is a man in his fifties or sixties with acute or convalescent COVID-19. The V call is TRBV5-1, the J call TRBJ2-5, with 7 nucleotides matching TRBD2. CDR3 nucleotides: TGCGCCAGCAGCTTGGGAGCGGGAAGTGAGGAGACCCAGTACTTC. This translates into CASSLGAGSEETQYF.